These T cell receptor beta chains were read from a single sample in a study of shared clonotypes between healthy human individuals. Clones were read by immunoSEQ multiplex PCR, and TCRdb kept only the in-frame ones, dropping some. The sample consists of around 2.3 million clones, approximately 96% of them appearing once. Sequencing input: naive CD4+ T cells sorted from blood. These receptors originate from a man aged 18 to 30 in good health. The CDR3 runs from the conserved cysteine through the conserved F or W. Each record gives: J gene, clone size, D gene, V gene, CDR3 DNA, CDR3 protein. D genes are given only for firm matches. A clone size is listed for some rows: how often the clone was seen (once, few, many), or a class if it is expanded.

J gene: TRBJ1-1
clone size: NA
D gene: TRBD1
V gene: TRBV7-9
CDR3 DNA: TGTGCCAGCAGCCTGCCTGACAGGGCCACTGAAGCTTTCTTT
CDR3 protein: CASSLPDRATEAFF

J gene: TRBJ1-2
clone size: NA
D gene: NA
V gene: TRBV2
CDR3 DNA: TGTGCCAGCAGTGAAGCCGAGACAATATTGGGCTACACCTTC
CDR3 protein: CASSEAETILGYTF

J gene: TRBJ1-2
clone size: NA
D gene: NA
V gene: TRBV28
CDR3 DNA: TGTGCCAGCAGTTTAACAGAATATGGCTACACCTTC
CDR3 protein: CASSLTEYGYTF

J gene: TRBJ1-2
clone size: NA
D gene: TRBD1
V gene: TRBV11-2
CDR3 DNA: TGTGCCAGCAGCTCACGCACGAGGACAGGGGGCGGCTATGGCTACACCTTC
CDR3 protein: CASSSRTRTGGGYGYTF

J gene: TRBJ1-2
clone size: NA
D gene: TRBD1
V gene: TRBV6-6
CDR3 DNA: TGTGCCAGCAGTTACTCGAGTAAAGGGACAGAATATGGCTACACCTTC
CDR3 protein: CASSYSSKGTEYGYTF

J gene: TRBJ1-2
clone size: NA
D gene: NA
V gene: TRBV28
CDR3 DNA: TGTGCCAGCAGTTTAAACGCGGGGACCTATGGCTACACCTTC
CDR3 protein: CASSLNAGTYGYTF

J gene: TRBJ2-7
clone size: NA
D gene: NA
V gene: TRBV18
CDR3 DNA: TGTGCCAGCTCACCGGATCCTTCGCTCGAGCAGTACTTC
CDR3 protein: CASSPDPSLEQYF

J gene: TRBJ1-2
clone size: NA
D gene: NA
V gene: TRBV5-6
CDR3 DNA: TGTGCCAGCAGCCCCGGGGCCAACTATGGCTACACCTTC
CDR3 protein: CASSPGANYGYTF

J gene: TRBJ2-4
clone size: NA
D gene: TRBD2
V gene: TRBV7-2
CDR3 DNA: TGTGCCAGCAGCTTACTCGCGGGGGAGCTAGCCAAAAACATTCAGTACTTC
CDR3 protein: CASSLLAGELAKNIQYF

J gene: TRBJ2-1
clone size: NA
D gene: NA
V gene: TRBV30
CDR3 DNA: TGTGCCTGGAGTGTACCCAGCATTGAGCAGTTCTTC
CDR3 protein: CAWSVPSIEQFF

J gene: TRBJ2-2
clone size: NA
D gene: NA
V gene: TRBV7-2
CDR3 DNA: TGTGCCAGCAGCTTAGGGGCCGCTTTCTGGGGGAACACCGGGGAGCTGTTTTTT
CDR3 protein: CASSLGAAFWGNTGELFF

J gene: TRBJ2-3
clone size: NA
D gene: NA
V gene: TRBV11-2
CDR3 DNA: TGTGCCAGCAGCTTAGCAGGGTGGGATACGCAGTATTTT
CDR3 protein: CASSLAGWDTQYF

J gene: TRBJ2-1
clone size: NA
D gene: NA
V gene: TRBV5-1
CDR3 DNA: TGCGCCAGCAGCTTGGCGCCCAAGAGGTCCTACAATGAGCAGTTCTTC
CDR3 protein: CASSLAPKRSYNEQFF

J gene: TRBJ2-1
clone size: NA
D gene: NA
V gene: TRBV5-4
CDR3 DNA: TGTGCCAGCAGCCCCTCGGGGCTTCTAGAGCGGCAGTTCTTC
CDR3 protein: CASSPSGLLERQFF

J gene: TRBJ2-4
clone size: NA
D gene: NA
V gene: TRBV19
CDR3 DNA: TGTGCCAGTAGCACTATGGCAGGGGGGAACATTCAGTACTTC
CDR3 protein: CASSTMAGGNIQYF

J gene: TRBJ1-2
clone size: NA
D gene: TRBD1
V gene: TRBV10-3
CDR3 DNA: TGTGCCATCAGTCCGGGACAGGGGGAGGCCTACACCTTC
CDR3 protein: CAISPGQGEAYTF

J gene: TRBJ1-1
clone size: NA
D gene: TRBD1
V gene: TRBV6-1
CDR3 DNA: TGTGCCAGCAGTTTGGACAGGGCCACTGAAGCTTTCTTT
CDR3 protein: CASSLDRATEAFF

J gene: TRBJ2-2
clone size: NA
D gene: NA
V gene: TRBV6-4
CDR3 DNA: TGTGCAGATCTCCTGGGGCCCGGGGAGCTGTTTTTT
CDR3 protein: CADLLGPGELFF

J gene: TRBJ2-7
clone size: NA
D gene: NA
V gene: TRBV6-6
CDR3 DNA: TGTGCCAGCAGTTATAATGGGCTGAACTACGAGCAGTACTTC
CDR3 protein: CASSYNGLNYEQYF

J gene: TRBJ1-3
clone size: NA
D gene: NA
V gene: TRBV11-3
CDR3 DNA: TGTGCCAGCAGCTTAGAAGCGGGGAACACCATATATTTT
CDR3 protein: CASSLEAGNTIYF

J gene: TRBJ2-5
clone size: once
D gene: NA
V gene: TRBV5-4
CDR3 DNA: TGTGCCAGCAGCTTTTGGGGGATGGAGACCCAGTACTTC
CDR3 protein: CASSFWGMETQYF

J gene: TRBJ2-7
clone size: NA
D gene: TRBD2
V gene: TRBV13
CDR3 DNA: TGTGCCAGCAGCCCGGGACTAGCGGAGACCTACGAGCAGTACTTC
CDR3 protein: CASSPGLAETYEQYF

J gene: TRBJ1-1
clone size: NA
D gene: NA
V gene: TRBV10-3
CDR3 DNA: TGTGCCATCAGTGATGTCAGGGGAGGGACTGAAGCTTTCTTT
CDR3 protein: CAISDVRGGTEAFF

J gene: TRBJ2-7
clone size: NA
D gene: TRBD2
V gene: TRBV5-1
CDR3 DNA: TGCGCCAGCAGCGAGAATAGCGGGTCGACCATCTACGAGCAGTACTTC
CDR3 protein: CASSENSGSTIYEQYF

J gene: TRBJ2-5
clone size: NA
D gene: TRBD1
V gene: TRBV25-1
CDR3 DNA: TGTGCCAGCAGTGAATCTGGGACAGGTCAAGAGACCCAGTACTTC
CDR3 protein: CASSESGTGQETQYF

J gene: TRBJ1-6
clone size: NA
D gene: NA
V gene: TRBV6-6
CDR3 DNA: TGTGCCAGCAGTTACGATTTAGGGAATAATTCACCCCTCCACTTT
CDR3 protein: CASSYDLGNNSPLHF

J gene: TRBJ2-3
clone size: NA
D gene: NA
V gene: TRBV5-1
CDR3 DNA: TGCGCCAGCAGCTCTAGCATTTCTAGCACAGATACGCAGTATTTT
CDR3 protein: CASSSSISSTDTQYF

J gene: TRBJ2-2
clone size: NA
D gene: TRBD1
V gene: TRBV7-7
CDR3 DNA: TGTGCTAGCAGATCGACAGGGTCCTCCGGGGAGCTGTTTTTT
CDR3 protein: CASRSTGSSGELFF

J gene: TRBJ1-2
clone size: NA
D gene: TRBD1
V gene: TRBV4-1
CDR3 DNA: TGCGCCAGCAGCCCCAACGGACAGGGCTACAGCGGTGGCTACACCTTC
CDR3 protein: CASSPNGQGYSGGYTF

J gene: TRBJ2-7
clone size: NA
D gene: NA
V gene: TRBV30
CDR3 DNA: TGTGCCTGGAGTGTACAAGTCTTCGCGGGGGAGCAGTACTTC
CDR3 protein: CAWSVQVFAGEQYF

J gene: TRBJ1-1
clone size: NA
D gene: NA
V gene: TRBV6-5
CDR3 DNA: TGTGCCACCCGTAGGGGGGACACTGAAGCTTTCTTT
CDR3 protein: CATRRGDTEAFF

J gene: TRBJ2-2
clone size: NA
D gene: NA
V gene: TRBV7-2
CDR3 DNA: TGTGCCAGCAGCTTGCGGGGCACCGGGGAGCTGTTTTTT
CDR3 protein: CASSLRGTGELFF

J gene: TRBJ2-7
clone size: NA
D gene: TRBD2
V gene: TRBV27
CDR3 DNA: TGTGCCAGCAGTCCGGGACTAGCGGGGGCCTACGAGCAGTACTTC
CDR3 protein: CASSPGLAGAYEQYF

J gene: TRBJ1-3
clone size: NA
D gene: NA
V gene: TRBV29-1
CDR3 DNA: TGCAGCGTTGCGCTGGGGGTCTCTGGAAACACCATATATTTT
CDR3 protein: CSVALGVSGNTIYF

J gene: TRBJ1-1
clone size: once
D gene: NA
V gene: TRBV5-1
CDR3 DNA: TGCGCCAGCAGCTCCTTGACAGTGAACACTGAAGCTTTCTTT
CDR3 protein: CASSSLTVNTEAFF

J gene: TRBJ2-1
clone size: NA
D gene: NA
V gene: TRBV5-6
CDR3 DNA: TGTGCCAGCAGCCTTATAGACGGTAGTATATACAATGAGCAGTTCTTC
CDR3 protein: CASSLIDGSIYNEQFF

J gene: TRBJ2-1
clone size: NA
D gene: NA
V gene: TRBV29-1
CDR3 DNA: TGCAGCGTTGATTCGCGGCAGGAGGAGGATGAGCAGTTCTTC
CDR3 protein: CSVDSRQEEDEQFF

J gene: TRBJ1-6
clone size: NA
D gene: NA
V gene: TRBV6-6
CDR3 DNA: TGTGCCAGCAGTTACTCCGTCGGGGAGTACGGTTCACCCCTCCACTTT
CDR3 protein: CASSYSVGEYGSPLHF

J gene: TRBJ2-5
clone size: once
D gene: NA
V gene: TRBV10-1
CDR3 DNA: TGCGCCACGTCCCGGGGGCCCCAAGAGACCCAGTACTTC
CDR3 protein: CATSRGPQETQYF

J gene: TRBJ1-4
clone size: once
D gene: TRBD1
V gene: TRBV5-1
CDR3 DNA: TGCGCCAGCAGATCCGGGACAGGGAGAGCTAATGAAAAACTGTTTTTT
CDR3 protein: CASRSGTGRANEKLFF

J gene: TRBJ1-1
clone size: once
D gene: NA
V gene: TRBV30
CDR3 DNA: TGTGCCTGGAGTGTAGCACCCTTGAACACTGAAGCTTTCTTT
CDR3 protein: CAWSVAPLNTEAFF

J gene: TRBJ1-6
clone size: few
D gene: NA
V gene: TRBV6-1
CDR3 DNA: TGTGCCAGCAGTGAACTGCTACTTTATTCACCCCTCCACTTT
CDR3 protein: CASSELLLYSPLHF